This T cell receptor (beta chain) comes out of a study of blood T cell repertoires in COVID-19. Study-wide context: The United States, Italy and Spain provided the acute and convalescent COVID-19 samples. PBMCs, B-cell-depleted T cells, or T cells provided the cDNA or gDNA that made up the material.

V gave up 5 bases and J gave up 4 bases; unmatched junction bases: 6. Germline V lookup: CDR1 SGHTA, CDR2 FQGNSA. The CDR3 length is 15 residues. Study processing details: The assay estimated nucleated cells by amplifying reference gene primers. The assay was immunoSEQ multiplex PCR, and TCRdb's table has in-frame clones only and misses some. The V and J calls and clone size are taken from that table; D and trimming were inferred from the DNA. The data hold 90,000 to 120,000 clones, with approximately 88% observed a single time. This rearrangement joins TRBV7-2 to TRBJ2-1, with 9 bases identical to TRBD2. Sequences were obtained from peripheral blood. The receptor comes from a man aged 50 to 59 with active or convalescent COVID-19. The chain's CDR3 is CASSVVAGAYNEQFF. The CDR3 DNA sequence: TGTGCCAGCAGCGTGGTAGCGGGGGCTTACAATGAGCAGTTCTTC.